These 15 T cell receptor beta chains were all obtained from the same sample, sequenced in a study of identical twins. TCRdb redid the calling of the 5' RACE reads with MiXCR, one entry per CDR3 protein. Here the sample spans about 500,000 distinct CDR3 sequences, more than 13% being singletons. The same data also contributed to another study, on yellow fever vaccine responses in identical twins.

The specimen was CD4+ T cells sorted from blood. All receptors derive from a woman under 30 in good health.

This clonotype was seen a few times. The gene calls are TRBV6-5 and TRBJ2-1; D is possibly TRBD1 (6 bases). Trimming shortened V by 2 bases and J by 3 bases, and 11 bases separated the two germline ends. This CDR3 contains 15 residues. The germline V gene has CDR1 MNHEY and CDR2 SVGAGI. DNA of the CDR3: TGTGCCAGCAGTTACGACAGGTCAAGCTACAATGAGCAGTTCTTC. Its protein product is CASSYDRSSYNEQFF.

This clonotype was detected only a few times. The rearrangement uses TRBV11-2 and TRBJ1-3, with unresolved D. Germline V CDR1 and CDR2: SGHAT, FQNNGV. This CDR3 has 12 amino acids. Between the trimmed V and J ends, which lost 6 bases and 3 bases, there was a span of 6 bases. The CDR3 protein is CASSQDGNTIYF. In nucleotides, the CDR3 is TGTGCCAGCAGTCAGGATGGAAACACCATATATTTT. Full variable domain (rest looked up from reference TRBV11-2 and TRBJ1-3): EAGVAQSPRYKIIEKRQSVAFWCNPISGHATLYWYQQILGQGPKLLIQFQNNGVVDDSQLPKDRFSAERLKGVDSTLKIQPAKLEDSAVYLCASSQDGNTIYFGEGSWLTVV.

This clonotype was counted at least ten times. V gene TRBV7-2 combines with J gene TRBJ2-7, with D perhaps assigned TRBD1 or TRBD2 (6 bases each). Germline lookup yields CDR1 SGHTA and CDR2 FQGNSA. This CDR3 spans 14 amino acids. V lost 3 bases, J lost 9 bases, and 18 bases lay in between. The CDR3 is CASSLKTGAIRQYF. The DNA of the CDR3 is TGTGCCAGCAGCTTGAAGACGGGGGCCATCAGGCAGTACTTC.

This clonotype was counted many times. The rearrangement uses TRBV10-3 and TRBJ1-6; 9 bases are shared with TRBD1. Unmatched junction bases numbered 2, after V lost 7 bases and J lost 7 bases. The CDR3 covers 13 residues. From germline, CDR1 is ENHRY and CDR2 SYGVKD. The CDR3 DNA reads as TGTGCCATCAACGGACAGGGGAATTCACCCCTCCACTTT. Amino acid sequence: CAINGQGNSPLHF.

Only a few counts were recorded for this clonotype. The J gene is TRBJ2-7, the V gene TRBV7-9; TRBD2 matches at 13 bases. The CDR3 totals 15 residues. Per germline, CDR1 SEHNR and CDR2 FQNEAQ (reference sequence). J was trimmed by 6 bases and V by 4 bases; bases with no gene match: 6. The CDR3 DNA reads as TGTGCCAGCAGCTCCGGACTAGCGGGAGTCGGCGAGCAGTACTTC. Encoded protein: CASSSGLAGVGEQYF.

The chain couples TRBV3-1 to TRBJ2-1; 8 bases line up with TRBD2. CDR1 is LGHDT and CDR2 is YNNKEL in the germline V gene (reference sequence). V dropped 8 bases and J dropped 7; count of bases not matched to a gene: 13. CDR3 length: 15 residues. The CDR3 sequence is CASRGSGGGSNEQFF. CDR3 nucleotide sequence: TGTGCCAGCCGGGGATCGGGGGGGGGCTCTAATGAGCAGTTCTTC.

This chain connects TRBV20-1 to TRBJ2-7; a weak D match, TRBD1 (7 bases). Germline assignment: CDR1 DFQATT and CDR2 SNEGSKA (reference sequence). The CDR3 runs 15 residues. Trimming pared 0 bases from V and 4 bases from J, leaving 16 bases between. This CDR3 is CSARDRQGGSYEQYF. Written as DNA, the CDR3 is TGCAGTGCTAGAGATCGGCAGGGGGGTTCGTACGAGCAGTACTTC.

This clonotype was recorded a few times. This chain links TRBV20-1 with TRBJ2-2; 10 nucleotides match TRBD2. Germline trimming cut 2 bases from V and 4 bases from J; bases unmatched to any gene: 7. The germline V gene encodes CDR1 DFQATT and CDR2 SNEGSKA (reference sequence). The CDR3 loop spans 16 amino acids. DNA for the CDR3: TGCAGTGCTAGATCTAGCGGGAGAAAGGCCACCGGGGAGCTGTTTTTT. Translation gives CSARSSGRKATGELFF.

The rearrangement joins TRBV18 to TRBJ1-1; D ambiguous. This CDR3 contains 14 residues. Germline V CDR1 and CDR2: KGHSH, LQKENI. Trimming took off 5 bases at V and 1 base at J, with 11 bases between the two ends. The CDR3 sequence is CASSYWGENTEAFF. The CDR3 bases are TGTGCCAGCTCATATTGGGGTGAGAACACTGAAGCTTTCTTT.

This clonotype was counted many times. V gene TRBV3-1 combines with J gene TRBJ2-2; the match to TRBD2 covers 7 bases. Germline V gives CDR1 LGHDT, CDR2 YNNKEL (reference sequence). V shed 4 bases and J 2 bases; nucleotides not matched to a gene: 7. The CDR3 extends over 16 amino acids. CDR3 sequence (DNA): TGTGCCAGCAGCCCCCCCCAGGGACTAAACACCGGGGAGCTGTTTTTT. This gives the protein CASSPPQGLNTGELFF.

Only one count was recorded for this clonotype. The genes are TRBV10-3 and TRBJ2-3; 9 bases are a match to TRBD1. V trimming: 2 bases; J trimming: 0 bases; junction bases outside the gene matches: 9. There are 18 residues in the CDR3. Germline values: CDR1 ENHRY, CDR2 SYGVKD. CDR3: CAISERWGTGLSTDTQYF. The CDR3 DNA follows: TGTGCCATCAGTGAGCGGTGGGGGACAGGGCTGAGCACAGATACGCAGTATTTT.

This clonotype was picked up a small number of times. V is TRBV30 and J is TRBJ2-3; 7 nucleotides agree with TRBD2. The CDR3 is 11 residues long. Germline CDR1 GTSNPN, CDR2 SVGIG (reference sequence). The V segment lost 4 bases and the J segment 8 bases; nucleotides outside the gene matches: 3. CDR3 in DNA: TGTGCCTGGACTCCGGGAGGTACGCAGTATTTT. Amino acid sequence: CAWTPGGTQYF.

The chain carries TRBV12-3 or TRBV12-4 and TRBJ2-7; the match to TRBD1 covers 9 bases. The CDR3 runs to 18 residues. J was trimmed by 2 bases and V by 4 bases; bases with no gene match: 15. The CDR3 reads CASSSPGQGVLFPYEQYF. The CDR3 nucleotides are TGTGCCAGCAGTTCACCGGGACAGGGCGTTTTGTTTCCCTACGAGCAGTACTTC.

The V gene is TRBV6-1, the J gene TRBJ2-3, with D unclear. Germline CDR1 MNHNS, CDR2 SASEGT. The CDR3 contains 14 residues. V was shortened by 3 bases and J by 5 bases, with 12 bases between the two germline ends. CDR3 in amino acids: CASSEGTRRDTQYF. The CDR3 DNA is TGTGCCAGCAGTGAGGGCACCCGTCGAGATACGCAGTATTTT.

The chain carries TRBV12-3 or TRBV12-4 and TRBJ2-1; no clear D. Deletions cut 8 bases from V and 3 bases from J, with 17 bases between. The CDR3 spans 15 residues. The CDR3 DNA reads TGTGCCAGCTTAACCGGGTCTTCGAGCTACAATGAGCAGTTCTTC. The encoded protein is CASLTGSSSYNEQFF.